This T cell receptor beta chain was identified during a study of blood T cell repertoires in COVID-19. Background on the study: Samples came from the United States, Italy and Spain, spanning acute and convalescent COVID-19. Sources were T cells, B-cell-depleted T cells, or PBMCs; the material itself was cDNA or gDNA.

Measured with immunoSEQ multiplex PCR; TCRdb has only the in-frame clones, and not every one. The sample has about 220,000 clones; roughly 80% are singletons. The length of the CDR3 is 14 residues. Looked up from germline, CDR1 is KGHSH and CDR2 is LQKENI. With regard to this clone: At one end, the junction sequence differs from germline, possibly due to a read error.

This TCR came from a woman aged 60-75 years who had recovered from COVID-19. Sequencing was done on a sample of peripheral blood. V usage is TRBV18 and J usage is TRBJ1-2; D call uncertain. The CDR3: CASSAPGSDYGYTF. Written as DNA, the CDR3 is TGTGCCAGCTCAGCACCCGGGAGTGACTATGGCTACACCTTC.